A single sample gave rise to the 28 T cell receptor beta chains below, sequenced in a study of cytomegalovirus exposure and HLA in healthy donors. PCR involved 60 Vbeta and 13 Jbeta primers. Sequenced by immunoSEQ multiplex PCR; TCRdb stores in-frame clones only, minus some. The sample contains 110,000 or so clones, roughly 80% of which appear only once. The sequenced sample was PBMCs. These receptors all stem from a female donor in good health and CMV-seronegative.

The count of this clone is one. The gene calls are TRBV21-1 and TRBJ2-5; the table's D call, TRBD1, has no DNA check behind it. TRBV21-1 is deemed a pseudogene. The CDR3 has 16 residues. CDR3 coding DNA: TGTGCCAGCAGCAAAGTATCGGGCAGGGGGTCCAAGACCCAGTACTTC. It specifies CASSKVSGRGSKTQYF.

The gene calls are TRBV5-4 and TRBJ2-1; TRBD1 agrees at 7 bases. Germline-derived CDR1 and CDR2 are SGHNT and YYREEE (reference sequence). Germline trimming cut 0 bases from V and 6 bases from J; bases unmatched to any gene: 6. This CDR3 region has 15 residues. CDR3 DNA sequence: TGTGCCAGCAGCTTGGACCAGGACAGGAGCAATGAGCAGTTCTTC. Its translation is CASSLDQDRSNEQFF.

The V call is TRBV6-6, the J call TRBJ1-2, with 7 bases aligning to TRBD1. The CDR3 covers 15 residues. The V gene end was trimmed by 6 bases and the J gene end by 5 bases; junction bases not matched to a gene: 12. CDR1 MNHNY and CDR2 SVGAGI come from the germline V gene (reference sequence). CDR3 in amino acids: CASSQLGTAHYGYTF. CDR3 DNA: TGTGCCAGCAGCCAGTTAGGGACAGCCCATTATGGCTACACCTTC.

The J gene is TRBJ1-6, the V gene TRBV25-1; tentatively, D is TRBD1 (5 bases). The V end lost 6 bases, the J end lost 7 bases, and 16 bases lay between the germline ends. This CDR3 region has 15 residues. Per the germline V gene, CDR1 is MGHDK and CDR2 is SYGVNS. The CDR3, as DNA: TGTGCCAGCAGCGGTAAGGGGTTGGCGAATTCACCCCTCCACTTT. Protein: CASSGKGLANSPLHF.

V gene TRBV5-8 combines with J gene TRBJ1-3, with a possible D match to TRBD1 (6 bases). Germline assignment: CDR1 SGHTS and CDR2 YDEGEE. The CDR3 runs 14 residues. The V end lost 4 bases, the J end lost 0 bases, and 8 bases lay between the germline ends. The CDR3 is CASSQTGSGNTIYF. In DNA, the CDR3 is TGTGCCAGCAGCCAGACAGGCTCTGGAAACACCATATATTTT.

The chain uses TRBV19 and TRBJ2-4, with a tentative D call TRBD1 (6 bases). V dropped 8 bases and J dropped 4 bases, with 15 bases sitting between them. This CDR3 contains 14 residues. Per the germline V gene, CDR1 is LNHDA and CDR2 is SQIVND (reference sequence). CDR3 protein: CASEPGDTKNIQYF. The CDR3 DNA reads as TGTGCCAGTGAACCAGGGGATACTAAAAACATTCAGTACTTC.

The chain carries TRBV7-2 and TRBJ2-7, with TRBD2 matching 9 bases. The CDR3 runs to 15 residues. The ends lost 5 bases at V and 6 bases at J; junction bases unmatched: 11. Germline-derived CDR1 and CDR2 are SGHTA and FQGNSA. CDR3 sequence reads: CASSERGGAYPEQYF. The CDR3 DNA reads TGTGCCAGCAGCGAACGCGGGGGGGCTTATCCCGAGCAGTACTTC.

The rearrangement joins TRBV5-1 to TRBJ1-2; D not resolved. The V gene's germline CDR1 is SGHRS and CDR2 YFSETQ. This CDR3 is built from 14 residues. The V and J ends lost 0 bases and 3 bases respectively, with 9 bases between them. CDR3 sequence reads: CASSLGVGDYGYTF. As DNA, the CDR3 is TGCGCCAGCAGCTTGGGGGTGGGAGACTATGGCTACACCTTC.

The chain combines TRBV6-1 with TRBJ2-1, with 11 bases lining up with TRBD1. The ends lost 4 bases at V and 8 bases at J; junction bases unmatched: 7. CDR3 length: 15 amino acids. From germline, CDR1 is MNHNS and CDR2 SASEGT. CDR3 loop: CASSGDRGILDEQFF. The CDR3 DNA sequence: TGTGCCAGCAGTGGGGACAGGGGGATTCTCGATGAGCAGTTCTTC.

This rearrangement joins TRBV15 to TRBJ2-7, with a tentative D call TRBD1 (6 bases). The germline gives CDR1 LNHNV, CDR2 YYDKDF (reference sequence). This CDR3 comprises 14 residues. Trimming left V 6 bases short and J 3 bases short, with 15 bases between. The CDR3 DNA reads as TGTGCCACCAGTTCAGGGGCTACTTACTACGAGCAGTACTTC. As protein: CATSSGATYYEQYF.

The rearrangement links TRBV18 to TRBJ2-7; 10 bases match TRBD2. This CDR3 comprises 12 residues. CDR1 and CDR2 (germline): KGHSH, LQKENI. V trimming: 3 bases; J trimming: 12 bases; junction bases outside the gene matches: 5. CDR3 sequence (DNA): TGTGCCAGCTCACCGGGGGAGCGGGGGGGGTACTTC. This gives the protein CASSPGERGGYF. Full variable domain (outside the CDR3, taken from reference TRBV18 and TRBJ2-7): NAGVMQNPRHLVRRRGQEARLRCSPMKGHSHVYWYRQLPEEGLKFMVYLQKENIIDESGMPKERFSAEFPKEGPSILRIQQVVRGDSAAYFCASSPGERGGYFGPGTRLTVT.

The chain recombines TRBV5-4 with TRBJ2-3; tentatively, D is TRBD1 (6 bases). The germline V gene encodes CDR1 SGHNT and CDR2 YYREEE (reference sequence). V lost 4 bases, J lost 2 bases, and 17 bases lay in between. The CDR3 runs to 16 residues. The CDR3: CASSSSQGANTDTQYF. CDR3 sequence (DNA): TGTGCCAGCAGCAGCTCACAGGGAGCAAACACAGATACGCAGTATTTT.

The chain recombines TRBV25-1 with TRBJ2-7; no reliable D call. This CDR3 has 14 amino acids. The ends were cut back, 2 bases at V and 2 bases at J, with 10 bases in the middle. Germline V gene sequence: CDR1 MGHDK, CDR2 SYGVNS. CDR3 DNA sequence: TGTGCCAGCAGTGAAGCTGGCAGGCCCTACGAGCAGTACTTC. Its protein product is CASSEAGRPYEQYF.

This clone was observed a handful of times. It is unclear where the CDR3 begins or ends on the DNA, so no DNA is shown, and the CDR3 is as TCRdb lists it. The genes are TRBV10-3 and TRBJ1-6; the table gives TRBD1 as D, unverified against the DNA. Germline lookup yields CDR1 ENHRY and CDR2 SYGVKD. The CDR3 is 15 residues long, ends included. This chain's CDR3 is CAISEFGQGASLQHF.

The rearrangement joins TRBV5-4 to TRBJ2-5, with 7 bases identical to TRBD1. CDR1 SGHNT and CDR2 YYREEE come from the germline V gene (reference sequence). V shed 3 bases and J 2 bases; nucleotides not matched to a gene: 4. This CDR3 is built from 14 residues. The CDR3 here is CASSSRDRQETQYF. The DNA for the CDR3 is TGTGCCAGCAGCTCCCGGGACAGACAAGAGACCCAGTACTTC.

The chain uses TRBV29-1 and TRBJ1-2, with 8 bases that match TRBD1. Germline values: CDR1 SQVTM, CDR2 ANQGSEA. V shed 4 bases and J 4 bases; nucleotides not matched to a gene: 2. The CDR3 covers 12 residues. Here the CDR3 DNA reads TGCAGCGTTGGGGGACAGGCCTATGGCTACACCTTC. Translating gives CSVGGQAYGYTF.

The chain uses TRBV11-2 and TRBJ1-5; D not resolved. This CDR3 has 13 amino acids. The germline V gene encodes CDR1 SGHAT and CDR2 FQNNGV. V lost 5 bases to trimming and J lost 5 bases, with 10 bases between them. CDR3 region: CASSLGRDQPQHF. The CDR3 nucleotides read TGTGCCAGCAGCCTCGGGAGGGATCAGCCCCAGCATTTT. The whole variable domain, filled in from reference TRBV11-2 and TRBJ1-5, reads EAGVAQSPRYKIIEKRQSVAFWCNPISGHATLYWYQQILGQGPKLLIQFQNNGVVDDSQLPKDRFSAERLKGVDSTLKIQPAKLEDSAVYLCASSLGRDQPQHFGDGTRLSIL.

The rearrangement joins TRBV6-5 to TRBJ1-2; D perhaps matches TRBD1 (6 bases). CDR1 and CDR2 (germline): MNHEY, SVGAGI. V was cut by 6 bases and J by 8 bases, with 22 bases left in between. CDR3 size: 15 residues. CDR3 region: CASRVPEGEGRGYTF. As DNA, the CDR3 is TGTGCCAGCAGGGTCCCAGAGGGGGAGGGTCGGGGCTACACCTTC.

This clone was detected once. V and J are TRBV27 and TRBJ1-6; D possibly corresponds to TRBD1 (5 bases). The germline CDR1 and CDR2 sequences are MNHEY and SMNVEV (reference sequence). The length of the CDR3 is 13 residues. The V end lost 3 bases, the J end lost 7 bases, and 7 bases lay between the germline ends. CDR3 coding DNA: TGTGCCAGCAGTTTGCAGGGAAATTCACCCCTCCACTTT. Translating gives CASSLQGNSPLHF.

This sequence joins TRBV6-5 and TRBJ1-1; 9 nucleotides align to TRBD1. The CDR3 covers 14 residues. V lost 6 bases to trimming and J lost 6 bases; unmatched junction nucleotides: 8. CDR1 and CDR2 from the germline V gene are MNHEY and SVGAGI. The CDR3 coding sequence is TGTGCCAGCAGCCCGACAGGGGGGTATCCTGAAGCTTTCTTT. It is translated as CASSPTGGYPEAFF.

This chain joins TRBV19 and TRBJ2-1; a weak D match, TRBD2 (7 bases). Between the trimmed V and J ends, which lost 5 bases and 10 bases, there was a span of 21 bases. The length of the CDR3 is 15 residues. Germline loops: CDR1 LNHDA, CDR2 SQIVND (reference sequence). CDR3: CASSLAGGPLREQFF. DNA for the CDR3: TGTGCCAGTAGTCTAGCCGGGGGGCCACTCCGGGAGCAGTTCTTC.

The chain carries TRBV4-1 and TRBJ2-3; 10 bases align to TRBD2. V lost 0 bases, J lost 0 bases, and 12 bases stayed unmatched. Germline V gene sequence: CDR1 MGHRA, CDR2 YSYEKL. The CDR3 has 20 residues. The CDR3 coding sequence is TGCGCCAGCAGCCAAGATCCTGGTAGGGCTAGCGGGGGAAGCACAGATACGCAGTATTTT. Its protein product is CASSQDPGRASGGSTDTQYF.

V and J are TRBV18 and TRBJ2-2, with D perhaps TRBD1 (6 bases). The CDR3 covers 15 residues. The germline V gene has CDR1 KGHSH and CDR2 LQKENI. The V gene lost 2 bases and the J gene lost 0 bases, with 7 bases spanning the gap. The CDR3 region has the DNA TGTGCCAGCTCACCAACAGGGTCGAACACCGGGGAGCTGTTTTTT. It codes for CASSPTGSNTGELFF.

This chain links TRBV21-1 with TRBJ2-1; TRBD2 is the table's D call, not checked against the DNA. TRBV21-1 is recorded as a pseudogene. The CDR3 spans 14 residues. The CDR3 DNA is TGTGCCATTGAAGAGCGGGGGGGCTGCAATGAGCAGTTCTTC. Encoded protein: CAIEERGGCNEQFF.

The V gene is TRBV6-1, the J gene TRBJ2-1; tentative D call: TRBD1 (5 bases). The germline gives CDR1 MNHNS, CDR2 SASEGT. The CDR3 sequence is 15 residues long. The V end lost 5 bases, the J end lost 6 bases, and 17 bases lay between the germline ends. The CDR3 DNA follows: TGTGCCAGCAGTTCCCCCTCCGGGCAGGGCAATGAGCAGTTCTTC. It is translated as CASSSPSGQGNEQFF.

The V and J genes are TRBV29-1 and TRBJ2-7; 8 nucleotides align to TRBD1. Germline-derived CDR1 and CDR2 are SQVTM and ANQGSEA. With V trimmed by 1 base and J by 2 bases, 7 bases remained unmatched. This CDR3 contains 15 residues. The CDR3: CSVEGGTGRTYEQYF. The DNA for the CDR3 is TGCAGCGTTGAAGGGGGGACAGGCCGTACCTACGAGCAGTACTTC.

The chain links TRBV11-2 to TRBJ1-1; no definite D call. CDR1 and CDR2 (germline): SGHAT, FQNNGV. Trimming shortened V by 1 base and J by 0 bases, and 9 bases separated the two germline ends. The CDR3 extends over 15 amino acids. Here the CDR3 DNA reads TGTGCCAGCAGCTTAGTCGGGATCATGAACACTGAAGCTTTCTTT. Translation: CASSLVGIMNTEAFF.

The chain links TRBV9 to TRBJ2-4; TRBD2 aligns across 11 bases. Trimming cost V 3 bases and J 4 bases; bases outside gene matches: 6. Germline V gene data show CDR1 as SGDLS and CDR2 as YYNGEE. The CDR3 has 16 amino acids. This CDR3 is CASSELAGGGKNIQYF. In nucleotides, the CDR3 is TGTGCCAGCAGCGAGCTAGCGGGGGGAGGTAAAAACATTCAGTACTTC.